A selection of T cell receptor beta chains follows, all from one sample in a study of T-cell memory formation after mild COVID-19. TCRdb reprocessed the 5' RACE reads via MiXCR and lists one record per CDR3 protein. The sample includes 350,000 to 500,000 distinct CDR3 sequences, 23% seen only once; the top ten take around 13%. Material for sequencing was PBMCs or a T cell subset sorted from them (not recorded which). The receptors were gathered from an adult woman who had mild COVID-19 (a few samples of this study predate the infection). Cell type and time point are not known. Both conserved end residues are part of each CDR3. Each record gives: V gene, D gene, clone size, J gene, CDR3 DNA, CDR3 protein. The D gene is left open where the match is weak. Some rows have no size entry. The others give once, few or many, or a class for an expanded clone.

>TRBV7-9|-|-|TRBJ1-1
TGTGCCAGCAGCTCATCAGGAAAGGGGGCTGAAGCTTTCTTT
CASSSSGKGAEAFF
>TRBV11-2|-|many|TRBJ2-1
TGTGCCAGCAGCTCGGGCCCCGTGGAGTTCTTC
CASSSGPVEFF
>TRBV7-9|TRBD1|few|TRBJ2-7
TGTGCCAGCAGCTCGCCGGACAGGGGCTCCTACGAGCAGTACTTC
CASSSPDRGSYEQYF
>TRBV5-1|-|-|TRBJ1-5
TGCGCCAGCAGCTTGGCGGGACATCAGCCCCAGCATTTT
CASSLAGHQPQHF
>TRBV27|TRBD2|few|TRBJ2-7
TGTGCCAGCAGCCAAAGGCTAGCGGGGGGTCGCTACGAGCAGTACTTC
CASSQRLAGGRYEQYF
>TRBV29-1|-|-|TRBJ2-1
TGCAGCGTTGAGGCGAACGATGAGCAGTTCTTC
CSVEANDEQFF
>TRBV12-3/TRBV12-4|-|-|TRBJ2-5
TGTGCCAGCAGTGGGACGGTGGAGGCCCAGTACTTC
CASSGTVEAQYF
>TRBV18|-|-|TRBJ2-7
TGTGCCAGCTCTCGTAAAGCCCCGGGTAGCACCTACGAGCAGTACTTC
CASSRKAPGSTYEQYF
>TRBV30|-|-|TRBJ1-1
TGTGCCTGGAGAGGGACATTCTACACTGAAGCTTTCTTT
CAWRGTFYTEAFF
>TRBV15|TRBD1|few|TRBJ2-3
TGTGCCACCAGCAAGACAGGGAATATAGATACGCAGTATTTT
CATSKTGNIDTQYF
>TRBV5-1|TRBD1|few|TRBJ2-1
TGCGCCAGCAGCTTGCGACAGGGTACTGAGCAGTTCTTC
CASSLRQGTEQFF
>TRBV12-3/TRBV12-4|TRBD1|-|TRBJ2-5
TGTGCCAGCAGTTTCTCTCAGGGGGTAGAGACCCAGTACTTC
CASSFSQGVETQYF
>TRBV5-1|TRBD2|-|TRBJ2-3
TGCGCCAGCAGCTTTACGACTAGCGGGGCAGATACGCAGTATTTT
CASSFTTSGADTQYF
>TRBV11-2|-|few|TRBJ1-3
TGTGCCAGCAGCTTAGATCGTAAGACAGGCCGAAACGGAAACACCATATATTTT
CASSLDRKTGRNGNTIYF
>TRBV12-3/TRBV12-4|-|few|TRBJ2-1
TGTGCCAGCAGCCCGGGCCAGATGGAGTTTGGGGGAAGGCTGAAACAGTTCTTC
CASSPGQMEFGGRLKQFF
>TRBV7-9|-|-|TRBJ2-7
TGTGCCAGCAGCCCTCCTCCCCAGGGGGGCCCTGACTCCTACGAGCAGTACTTC
CASSPPPQGGPDSYEQYF
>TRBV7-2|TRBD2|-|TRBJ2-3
TGTGCCAGCAGCTTTCTAGCGGGAGATGGCACAGATACGCAGTATTTT
CASSFLAGDGTDTQYF
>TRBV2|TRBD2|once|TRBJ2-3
TGTGCCAGCAGTCCCGTGGGAGGGATCAGCACAGATACGCAGTATTTT
CASSPVGGISTDTQYF
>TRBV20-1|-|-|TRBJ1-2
TGCAGTGCTAGAGTTCGGGCAGGGAGTGGACTTGGTCATGGCTACACCTTC
CSARVRAGSGLGHGYTF
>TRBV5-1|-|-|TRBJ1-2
TGCGCCAGCACTGCACCGGGCGGGCCCTATGGCTACACCTTC
CASTAPGGPYGYTF
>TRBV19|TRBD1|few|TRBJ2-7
TGTGCCAGTAGTACCGGACAGGGAAGGCATATGTACGAGCAGTACTTC
CASSTGQGRHMYEQYF
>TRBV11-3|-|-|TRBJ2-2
TGTGCCAGCAGCTTAGATTGGACCAGGGGTGGCACCGGGGAGCTGTTTTTT
CASSLDWTRGGTGELFF
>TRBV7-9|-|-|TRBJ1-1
TGTGCCAGCACTGCGGCCCCAGGGGCTGAAGCTTTCTTT
CASTAAPGAEAFF
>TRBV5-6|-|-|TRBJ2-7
TGTGCCAGCAGCTTGGTTGGGACACCCAACTCCTACGAGCAGTACTTC
CASSLVGTPNSYEQYF
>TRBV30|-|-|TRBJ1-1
TGTGCCTGGAGAACACAGGCTCGGGGTGAAGCTTTCTTT
CAWRTQARGEAFF
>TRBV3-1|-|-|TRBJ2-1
TGTGCCAGCGCCGTGAAGGGAGCCTACAATGAGCAGTTCTTC
CASAVKGAYNEQFF
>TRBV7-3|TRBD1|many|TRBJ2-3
TGTGCCAGCAGGGGACAGGGAAGCACAGATACGCAGTATTTT
CASRGQGSTDTQYF
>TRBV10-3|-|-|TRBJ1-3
TGTGCCATCAGTGCGGACAAGGGAAACACCATATATTTT
CAISADKGNTIYF
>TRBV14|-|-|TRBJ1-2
TGTGCCAGCAGCCAAGACGGCGACGGCCTCGGCTATGGCTACACCTTC
CASSQDGDGLGYGYTF
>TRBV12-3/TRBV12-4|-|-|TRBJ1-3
TGTGCCAGCAGGATGCTAGGGGGAAACACCATATATTTT
CASRMLGGNTIYF
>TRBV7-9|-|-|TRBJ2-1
TGTGCCAGCAGCCGCCTATCCACAGTCTCGGTCGCTGAGCAGTTCTTC
CASSRLSTVSVAEQFF
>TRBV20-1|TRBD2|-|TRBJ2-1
TGCAGTGCTAGAGAGGCTAGCGGATACAATGAGCAGTTCTTC
CSAREASGYNEQFF
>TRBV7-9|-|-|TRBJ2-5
TGTGCCAGCACCCTTTCCGGCCCAGAGACCCAGTACTTC
CASTLSGPETQYF
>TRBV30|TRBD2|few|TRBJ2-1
TGTGCCTGGAGTTTGGCTAGCGGTTCCTACAATGAGCAGTTCTTC
CAWSLASGSYNEQFF
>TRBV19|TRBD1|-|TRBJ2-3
TGTGCCAGTAGTTTGGGGACAGGGGTGATTGCAGATACGCAGTATTTT
CASSLGTGVIADTQYF
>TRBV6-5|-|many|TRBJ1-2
TGTGCCAGCAGTTACTCGGGCTATGGCTACACCTTC
CASSYSGYGYTF